This T cell receptor (beta chain) is drawn from a study of T-cell reconstitution after alpha-beta-depleted transplantation in children. Preparation of the TCRbeta library involved a method that used unique molecular identifiers. TCRdb itself ran the PCR reads through MiXCR, one entry per CDR3 protein. The sample shows about 480,000 distinct CDR3 sequences, 9.5% to 15% of them seen only once. The germline CDR1 and CDR2 sequences are MNHEY and SVGAGI. Trimming at V came to 1 base and at J to 2 bases, leaving 9 bases not matched to a gene. CDR3 size: 19 residues. The specimen comprised PBMCs from the stem cell graft donor, sampled from the stem cell graft. This TCR was recovered from a human donor who donated a stem cell graft to a child with combined immunodeficiency. The chain is built from TRBV6-5 and TRBJ2-6, with 9 bases that match TRBD1. The CDR3 region has the DNA TGTGCCAGCAGTTACTACCCACAGGGGGCCCCAGCTGGGGCCAACGTCCTGACTTTC. Amino acid sequence: CASSYYPQGAPAGANVLTF.